Detailed here is one T cell receptor (beta chain). CDR3 length: 14 amino acids. The V and J ends lost 3 bases and 7 bases respectively, with 16 bases between them. From germline, CDR1 is SGHRS and CDR2 YFSETQ. Profiling relied on immunoSEQ multiplex PCR, and the TCRdb table lists in-frame clones only, not all of them. This sample has about 100,000 clones, with around 84% found just once. These data originate in a study of blood T cell repertoires in COVID-19. The sample comprised peripheral blood. This sequence was found in a man aged 50 to 59 with active or convalescent COVID-19. The chain joins TRBV5-1 to TRBJ2-5, with D tentatively TRBD1 (6 bases). This CDR3 reads CASSSMDSARTQYF. In nucleotides, the CDR3 is TGCGCCAGCAGCTCGATGGACAGTGCGCGGACCCAGTACTTC.